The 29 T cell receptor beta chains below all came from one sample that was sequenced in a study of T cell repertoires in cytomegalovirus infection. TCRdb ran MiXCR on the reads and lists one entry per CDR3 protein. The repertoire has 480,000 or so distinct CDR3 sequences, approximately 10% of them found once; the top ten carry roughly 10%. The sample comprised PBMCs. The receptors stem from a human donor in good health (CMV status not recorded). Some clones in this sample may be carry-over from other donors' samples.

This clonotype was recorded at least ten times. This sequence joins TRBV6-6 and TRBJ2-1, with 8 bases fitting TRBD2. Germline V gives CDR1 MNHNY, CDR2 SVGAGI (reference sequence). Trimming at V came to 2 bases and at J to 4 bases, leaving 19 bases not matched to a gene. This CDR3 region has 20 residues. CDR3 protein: CASSYIDRNSPIAGYNEQFF. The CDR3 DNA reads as TGTGCCAGCAGTTACATAGACAGGAATTCGCCCATAGCGGGATACAATGAGCAGTTCTTC.

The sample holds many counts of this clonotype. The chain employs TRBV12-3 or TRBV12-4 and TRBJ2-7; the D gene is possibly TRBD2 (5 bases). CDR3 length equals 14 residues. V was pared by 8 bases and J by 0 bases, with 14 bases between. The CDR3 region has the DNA TGTGCCAGCCAGGAGGAGATGATCTCCTACGAGCAGTACTTC. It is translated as CASQEEMISYEQYF.

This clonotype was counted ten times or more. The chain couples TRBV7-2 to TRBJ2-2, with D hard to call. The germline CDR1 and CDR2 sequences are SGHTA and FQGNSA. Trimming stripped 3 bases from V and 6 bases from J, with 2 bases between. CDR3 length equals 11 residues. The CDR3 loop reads CASSFAGELFF. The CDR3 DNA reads TGTGCCAGCAGCTTCGCCGGGGAGCTGTTTTTT.

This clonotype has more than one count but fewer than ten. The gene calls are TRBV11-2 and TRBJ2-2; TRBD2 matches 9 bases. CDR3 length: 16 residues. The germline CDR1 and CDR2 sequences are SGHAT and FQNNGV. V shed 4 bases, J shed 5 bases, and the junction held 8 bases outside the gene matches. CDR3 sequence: CASSSLSGGRTGELFF. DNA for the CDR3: TGTGCCAGCAGCTCTCTTAGCGGGGGAAGGACCGGGGAGCTGTTTTTT.

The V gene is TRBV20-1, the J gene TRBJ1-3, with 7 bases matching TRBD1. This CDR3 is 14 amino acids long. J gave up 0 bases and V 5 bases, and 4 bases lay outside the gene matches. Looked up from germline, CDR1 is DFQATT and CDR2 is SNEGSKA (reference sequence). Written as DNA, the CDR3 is TGCAGTGCTCAACAGGGGAACTCTGGAAACACCATATATTTT. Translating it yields CSAQQGNSGNTIYF.

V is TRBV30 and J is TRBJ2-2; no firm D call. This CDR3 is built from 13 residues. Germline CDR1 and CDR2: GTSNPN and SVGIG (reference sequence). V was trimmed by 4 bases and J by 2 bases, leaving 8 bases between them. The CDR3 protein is CAWNPDNTGELFF. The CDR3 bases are TGTGCCTGGAACCCAGATAACACCGGGGAGCTGTTTTTT.

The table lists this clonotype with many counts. For the CDR3, the DNA is TGTGCCAGCAGTAAAATAGCGGGGAGCACAGATACGCAGTATTTT. It yields the protein CASSKIAGSTDTQYF. The chain couples TRBV6-5 to TRBJ2-3; 8 bases fit TRBD2. V was pared by 5 bases and J by 0 bases, with 4 bases of the junction left unmatched. CDR1 and CDR2 from the germline V gene are MNHEY and SVGAGI. The CDR3 runs 15 residues.

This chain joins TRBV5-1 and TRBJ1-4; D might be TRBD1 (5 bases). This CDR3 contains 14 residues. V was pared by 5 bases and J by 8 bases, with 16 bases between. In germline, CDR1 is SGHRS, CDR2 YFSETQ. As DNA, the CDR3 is TGCGCCAGCAGTCCAGGGAGCAATCGGGAAAAACTGTTTTTT. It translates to CASSPGSNREKLFF.

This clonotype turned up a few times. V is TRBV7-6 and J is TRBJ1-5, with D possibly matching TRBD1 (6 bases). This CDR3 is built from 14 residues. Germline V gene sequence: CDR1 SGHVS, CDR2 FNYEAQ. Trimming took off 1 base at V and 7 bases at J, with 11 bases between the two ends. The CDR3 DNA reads TGTGCCAGCAGCTTAGGAGGGGGATGGCAGCCCCAGCATTTT. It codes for CASSLGGGWQPQHF.

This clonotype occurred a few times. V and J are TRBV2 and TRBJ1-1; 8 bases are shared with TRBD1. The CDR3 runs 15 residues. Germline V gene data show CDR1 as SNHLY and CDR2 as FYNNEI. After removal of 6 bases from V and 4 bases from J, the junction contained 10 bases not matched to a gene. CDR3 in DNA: TGTGCCAGCAGAGCCGACAGGGGCGGAGGCACTGAAGCTTTCTTT. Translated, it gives CASRADRGGGTEAFF.

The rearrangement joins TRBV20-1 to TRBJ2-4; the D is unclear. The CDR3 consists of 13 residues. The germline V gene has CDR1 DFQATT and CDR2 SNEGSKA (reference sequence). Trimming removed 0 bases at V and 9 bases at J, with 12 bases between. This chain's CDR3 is CSARDIQSPIQYF. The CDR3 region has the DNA TGCAGTGCTAGAGATATTCAGTCGCCCATTCAGTACTTC.

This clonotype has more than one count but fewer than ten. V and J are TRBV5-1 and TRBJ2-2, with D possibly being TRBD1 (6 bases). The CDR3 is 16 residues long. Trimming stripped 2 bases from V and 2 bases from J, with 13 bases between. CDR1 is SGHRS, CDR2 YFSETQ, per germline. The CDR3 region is CASSLVTGLNTGELFF. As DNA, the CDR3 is TGCGCCAGCAGCTTAGTGACAGGATTAAACACCGGGGAGCTGTTTTTT.

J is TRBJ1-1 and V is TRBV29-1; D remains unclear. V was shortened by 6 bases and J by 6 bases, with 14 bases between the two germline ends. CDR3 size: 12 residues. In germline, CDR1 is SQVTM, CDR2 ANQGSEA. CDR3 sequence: CSVPAGDAEAFF. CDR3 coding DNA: TGCAGCGTCCCCGCGGGAGACGCTGAAGCTTTCTTT.

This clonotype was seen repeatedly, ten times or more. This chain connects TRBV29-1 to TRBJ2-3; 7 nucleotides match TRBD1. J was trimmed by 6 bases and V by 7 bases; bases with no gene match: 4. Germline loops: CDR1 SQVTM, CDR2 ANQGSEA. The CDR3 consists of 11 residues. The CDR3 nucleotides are TGCAGCGCTACAGGGGCCGATACGCAGTATTTT. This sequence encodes CSATGADTQYF.

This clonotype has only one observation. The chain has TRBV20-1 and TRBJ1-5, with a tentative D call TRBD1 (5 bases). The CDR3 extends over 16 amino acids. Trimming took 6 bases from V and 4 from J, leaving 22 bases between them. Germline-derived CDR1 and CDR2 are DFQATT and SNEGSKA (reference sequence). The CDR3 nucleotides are TGCAGTGCCTACGCGAATGGTCAGGGAAAAAATCAGCCCCAGCATTTT. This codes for CSAYANGQGKNQPQHF.

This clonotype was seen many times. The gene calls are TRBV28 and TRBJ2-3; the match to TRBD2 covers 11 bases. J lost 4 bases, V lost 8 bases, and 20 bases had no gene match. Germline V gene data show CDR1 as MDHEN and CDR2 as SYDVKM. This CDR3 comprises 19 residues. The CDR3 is CASRLLAGDKRWGPDTQYF. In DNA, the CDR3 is TGTGCCAGCCGATTACTAGCGGGGGATAAAAGATGGGGCCCAGATACGCAGTATTTT.

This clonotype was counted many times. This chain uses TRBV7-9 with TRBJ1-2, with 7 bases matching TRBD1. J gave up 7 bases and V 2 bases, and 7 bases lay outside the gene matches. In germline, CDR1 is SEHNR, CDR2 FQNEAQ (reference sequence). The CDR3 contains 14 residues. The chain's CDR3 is CASSLIARGSGYTF. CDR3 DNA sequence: TGTGCCAGCAGCTTAATTGCCAGGGGGTCTGGCTACACCTTC.

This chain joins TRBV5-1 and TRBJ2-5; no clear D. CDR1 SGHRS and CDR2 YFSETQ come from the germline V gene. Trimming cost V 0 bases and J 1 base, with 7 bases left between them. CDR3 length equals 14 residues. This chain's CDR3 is CASSLEASQETQYF. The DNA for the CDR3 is TGCGCCAGCAGCTTGGAGGCCAGCCAAGAGACCCAGTACTTC.

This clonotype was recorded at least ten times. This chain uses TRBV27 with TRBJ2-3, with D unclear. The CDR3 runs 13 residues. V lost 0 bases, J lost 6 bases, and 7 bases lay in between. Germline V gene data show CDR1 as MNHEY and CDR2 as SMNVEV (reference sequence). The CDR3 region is CASSLSSADTQYF. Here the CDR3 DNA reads TGTGCCAGCAGTTTATCGAGTGCGGATACGCAGTATTTT.

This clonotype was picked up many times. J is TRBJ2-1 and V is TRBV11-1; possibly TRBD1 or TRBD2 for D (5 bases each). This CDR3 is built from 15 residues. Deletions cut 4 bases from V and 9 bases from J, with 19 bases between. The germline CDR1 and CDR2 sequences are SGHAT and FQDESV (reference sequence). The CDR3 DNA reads TGTGCCAGCAGCTCCCCGGCGGCAGGGACCGGTGAGCAGTTCTTC. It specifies CASSSPAAGTGEQFF. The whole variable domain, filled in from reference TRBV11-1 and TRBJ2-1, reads EAEVAQSPRYKITEKSQAVAFWCDPISGHATLYWYRQILGQGPELLVQFQDESVVDDSQLPKDRFSAERLKGVDSTLKIQPAELGDSAMYLCASSSPAAGTGEQFFGPGTRLTVL.

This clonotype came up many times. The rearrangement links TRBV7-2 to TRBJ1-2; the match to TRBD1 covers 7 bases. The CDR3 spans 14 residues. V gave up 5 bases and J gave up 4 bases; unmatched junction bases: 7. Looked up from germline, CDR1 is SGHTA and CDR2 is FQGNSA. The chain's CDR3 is CASSHRDSAYGYTF. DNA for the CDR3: TGTGCCAGCAGCCACAGGGACAGCGCCTATGGCTACACCTTC.

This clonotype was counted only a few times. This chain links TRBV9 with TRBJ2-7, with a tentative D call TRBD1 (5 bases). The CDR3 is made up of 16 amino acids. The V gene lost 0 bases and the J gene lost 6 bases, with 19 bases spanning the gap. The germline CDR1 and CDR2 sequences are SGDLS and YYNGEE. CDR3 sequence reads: CASSVESTDILGEQYF. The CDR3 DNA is TGTGCCAGCAGCGTAGAATCGACAGATATCCTTGGCGAGCAGTACTTC.

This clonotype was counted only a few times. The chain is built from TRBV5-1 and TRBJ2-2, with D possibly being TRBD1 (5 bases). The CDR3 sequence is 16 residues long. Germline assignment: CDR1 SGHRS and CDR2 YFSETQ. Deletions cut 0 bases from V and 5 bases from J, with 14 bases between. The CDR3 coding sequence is TGCGCCAGCAGCTTGGGAGTACAGGATGGGACCGGGGAGCTGTTTTTT. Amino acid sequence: CASSLGVQDGTGELFF.

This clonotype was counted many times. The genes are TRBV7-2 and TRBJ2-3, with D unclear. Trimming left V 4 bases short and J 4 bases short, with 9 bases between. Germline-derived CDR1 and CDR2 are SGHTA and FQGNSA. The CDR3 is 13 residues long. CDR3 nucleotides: TGTGCCAGCAGCTCACGGATGGCAGATACGCAGTATTTT. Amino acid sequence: CASSSRMADTQYF.

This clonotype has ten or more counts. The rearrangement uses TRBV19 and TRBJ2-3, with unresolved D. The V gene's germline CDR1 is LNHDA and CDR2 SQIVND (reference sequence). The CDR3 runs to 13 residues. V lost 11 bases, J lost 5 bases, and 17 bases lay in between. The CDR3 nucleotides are TGTGCCTGCAGTGGGGTCGCCGAAGATACGCAGTATTTT. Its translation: CACSGVAEDTQYF.

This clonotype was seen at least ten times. CDR3 bases: TGTGCCAGCAGCCCTCGCCCCCTAGCGGGAGGAACGAACACCGGGGAGCTGTTTTTT. This encodes CASSPRPLAGGTNTGELFF. The gene calls are TRBV7-2 and TRBJ2-2, with 11 bases fitting TRBD2. The CDR3 extends over 19 amino acids. CDR1 and CDR2 from the germline V gene are SGHTA and FQGNSA. V shed 5 bases, J shed 0 bases, and the junction held 11 bases outside the gene matches.

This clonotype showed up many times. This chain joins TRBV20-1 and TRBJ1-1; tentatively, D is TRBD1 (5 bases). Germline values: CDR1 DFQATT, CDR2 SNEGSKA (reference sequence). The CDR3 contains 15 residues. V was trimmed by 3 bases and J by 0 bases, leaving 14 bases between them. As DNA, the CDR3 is TGCAGTGCTAGCCCTCCGGGACCTATGAACACTGAAGCTTTCTTT. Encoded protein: CSASPPGPMNTEAFF.

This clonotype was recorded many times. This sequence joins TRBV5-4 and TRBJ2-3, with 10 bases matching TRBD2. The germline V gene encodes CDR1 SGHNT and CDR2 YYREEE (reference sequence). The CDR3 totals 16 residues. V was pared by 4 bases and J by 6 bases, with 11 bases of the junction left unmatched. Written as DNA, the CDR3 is TGTGCCAGCAGCATACCAGCGGGAGGGAGAGTGGATACGCAGTATTTT. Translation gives CASSIPAGGRVDTQYF.

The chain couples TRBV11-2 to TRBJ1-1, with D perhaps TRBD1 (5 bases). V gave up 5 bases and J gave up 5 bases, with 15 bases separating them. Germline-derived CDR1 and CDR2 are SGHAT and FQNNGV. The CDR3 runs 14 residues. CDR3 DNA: TGTGCCAGCAGCCGGACTGGGGGATGGACTGAAGCTTTCTTT. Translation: CASSRTGGWTEAFF.